This T cell receptor (beta chain) was sequenced during a study of regulatory T cells in long-lasting Graves disease. Time point defined: newly diagnosed GD, antithyroid drugs for less than 3 months. The authors made the TCR library using RNA they extracted from PBMCs. Investigators prepared the TCR beta libraries by applying iRepertoire HTBI primers and Arm-PCR of CDR3 regions. TCRdb re-derived calls from the multiplex PCR reads in MiXCR, one entry per CDR3 protein. The repertoire includes some 370,000 distinct CDR3 sequences, roughly 12% of them detected once, and 15% to 20% sits in the top ten. This clonotype was detected many times. The trim removed 1 base at V and 5 bases at J, leaving 9 bases unmatched. Germline lookup yields CDR1 SGHDT and CDR2 YYEEEE. CDR3 length equals 17 residues. This sample was also put to use in a study of T cells in Graves' hyperthyroidism and ophthalmopathy.

J is TRBJ1-2 and V is TRBV5-6; TRBD1 matches at 12 bases. The TCR was taken from a woman aged 18-29 years with Graves disease. This sample comprised peripheral blood mononuclear cells (PBMCs), obtained at new diagnosis, from a patient treated with antithyroid drugs. CDR3 in DNA: TGTGCCAGCAGCTTGAGGGTGGGGACAGGGGGCCGGTATGGCTACACCTTC. Translating gives CASSLRVGTGGRYGYTF. Supplemented by reference TRBV5-6 and TRBJ1-2, the full variable domain reads DAGVTQSPTHLIKTRGQQVTLRCSPKSGHDTVSWYQQALGQGPQFIFQYYEEEERQRGNFPDRFSGHQFPNYSSELNVNALLLGDSALYLCASSLRVGTGGRYGYTFGSGTRLTVV.